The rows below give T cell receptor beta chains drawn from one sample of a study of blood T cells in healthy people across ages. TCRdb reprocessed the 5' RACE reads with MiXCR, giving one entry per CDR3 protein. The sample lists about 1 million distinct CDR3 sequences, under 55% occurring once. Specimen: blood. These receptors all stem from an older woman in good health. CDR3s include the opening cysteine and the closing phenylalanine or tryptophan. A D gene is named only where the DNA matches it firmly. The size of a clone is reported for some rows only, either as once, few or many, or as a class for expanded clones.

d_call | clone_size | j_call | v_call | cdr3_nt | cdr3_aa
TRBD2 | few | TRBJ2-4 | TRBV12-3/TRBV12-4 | TGTGCCAGCAGTTTTGGGACTAGCGACATTCAGTACTTC | CASSFGTSDIQYF
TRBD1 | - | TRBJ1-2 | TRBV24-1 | TGTGCCACCAGTGAGCAGGGACAGTACTATGGCTACACCTTC | CATSEQGQYYGYTF
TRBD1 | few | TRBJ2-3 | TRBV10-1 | TGCGCCAGCGTCCACAGGGGACCCACAGATACGCAGTATTTT | CASVHRGPTDTQYF
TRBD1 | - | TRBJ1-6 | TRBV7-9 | TGTGCCAGCAGCTTATTTGATACAGGGGGGAATTCACCCCTCCACTTT | CASSLFDTGGNSPLHF
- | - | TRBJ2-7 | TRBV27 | TGTGCCAGCAGTCTCCTAATGGAGGAGCAGTACTTC | CASSLLMEEQYF
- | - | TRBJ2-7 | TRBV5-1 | TGCGCCAGCAGCTTGGCTGGGTACGAGCGGTACTTC | CASSLAGYERYF
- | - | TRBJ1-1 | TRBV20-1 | TGCAGTGCTAGTCCTATGGTGGACACTGAAGCTTTCTTT | CSASPMVDTEAFF
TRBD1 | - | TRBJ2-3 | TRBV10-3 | TGTGCCATCAGTTCGAATCAACACAGGGGGAAGGGAGATACGCAGTATTTT | CAISSNQHRGKGDTQYF
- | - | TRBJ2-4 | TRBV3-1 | TGTGCCAGCAGCCAAGGCAGCCTAAATCGGGGGCCTCAGAACATTCAGTACTTC | CASSQGSLNRGPQNIQYF
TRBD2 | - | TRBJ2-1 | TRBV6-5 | TGTGCCAGCAGTTACAGCAGCGGGGCACCCAGTGAGCAGTTCTTC | CASSYSSGAPSEQFF
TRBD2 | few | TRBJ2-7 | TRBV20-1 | TGCAGTGCTAGGATACCGGGACTAGCGGGGGAAAGCTCCTACGAGCAGTACTTC | CSARIPGLAGESSYEQYF
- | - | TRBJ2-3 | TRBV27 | TGTGCCAGCAGTTTAATAAACACAGATACGCAGTATTTT | CASSLINTDTQYF
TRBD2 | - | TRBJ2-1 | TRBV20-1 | TGCAGTGCAATTAGCGGGGGGAACCTCAATGAGCAGTTCTTC | CSAISGGNLNEQFF
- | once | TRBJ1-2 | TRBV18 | TGTGCCAGCTCACTAAACAGGGCCGGGATCTATGGCTACACCTTC | CASSLNRAGIYGYTF
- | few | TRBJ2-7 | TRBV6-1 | TGTGCCACCTGGGGGACAAACTCCTACGAGCAGTACTTC | CATWGTNSYEQYF
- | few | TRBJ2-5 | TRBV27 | TGTGCCAGCAGTTTATTCGGCGGAATCCAAGAGACCCAGTACTTC | CASSLFGGIQETQYF
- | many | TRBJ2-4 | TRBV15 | TGTGCCACCAGCAGGTTCGCAGCCGAAAAAAACATTCAGTACTTC | CATSRFAAEKNIQYF
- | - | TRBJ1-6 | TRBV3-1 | TGTGCCAGCAGCCAAGGCCAGGGTGAAAATTCACCCCTCCACTTT | CASSQGQGENSPLHF
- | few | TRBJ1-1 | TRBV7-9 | TGTGCCAGCAGAATGGGGGGGAACACTGAAGCTTTCTTT | CASRMGGNTEAFF
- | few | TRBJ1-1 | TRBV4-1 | TGCGCCAGCAGCCAAGATGTAGGGCTTCCGAACACTGAAGCTTTCTTT | CASSQDVGLPNTEAFF